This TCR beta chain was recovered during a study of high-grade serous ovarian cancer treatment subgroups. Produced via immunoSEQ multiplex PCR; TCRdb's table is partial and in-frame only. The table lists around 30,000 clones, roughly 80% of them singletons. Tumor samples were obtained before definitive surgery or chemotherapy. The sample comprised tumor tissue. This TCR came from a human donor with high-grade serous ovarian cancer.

The CDR3 nucleotides read TGTGCCAGCAGTGAACGGGGAAACGGCTACACCTTC. It codes for CASSERGNGYTF. The chain is built from TRBV6-1 and TRBJ1-2, with D hard to call. This CDR3 contains 12 residues. Germline CDR1 is MNHNS and CDR2 is SASEGT. Trimming stripped 2 bases from V and 8 bases from J, with 9 bases between.